A single sample gave rise to the 26 T cell receptor beta chains below, sequenced in a study of cytomegalovirus exposure and HLA in healthy donors. A multiplex PCR was run with 60 Vbeta primers and 13 Jbeta primers. Using immunoSEQ multiplex PCR, the repertoire was profiled, and TCRdb retains in-frame clones only, with some absent. Of about 86,000 clones listed, around 79% were seen once; the top ten hold roughly 14%. The sequencing sample was made of PBMCs. The receptors were gathered from a woman aged 40-49 years in good health and CMV-seropositive.

This clone has a handful of counts. This rearrangement joins TRBV5-6 to TRBJ2-4; TRBD1 matches 10 bases. Unmatched junction bases numbered 6, after V lost 2 bases and J lost 4 bases. The CDR3 sequence is 16 residues long. Germline V gene lookup returns CDR1 SGHDT and CDR2 YYEEEE. As DNA, the CDR3 is TGTGCCAGCAGCTTTAAAGGACAGGGGGAAAAAAACATTCAGTACTTC. This sequence encodes CASSFKGQGEKNIQYF.

The CDR3 DNA reads as TGTGCCAGCAGTTCAAATGACAGGGCCGGCACAGATACGCAGTATTTT. Amino acids: CASSSNDRAGTDTQYF. The V gene is TRBV6-6, the J gene TRBJ2-3, with TRBD1 matching 7 bases. J lost 1 base, V lost 4 bases, and 8 bases had no gene match. Germline V CDR1 and CDR2: MNHNY, SVGAGI (reference sequence). This CDR3 has 16 residues.

The genes are TRBV19 and TRBJ2-2, with D maybe TRBD2 (5 bases). Germline loops: CDR1 LNHDA, CDR2 SQIVND (reference sequence). The CDR3 extends over 19 amino acids. The V and J ends lost 9 bases and 0 bases respectively, with 26 bases between them. This CDR3 is CASTHLEWRTEANTGELFF. The CDR3 DNA is TGTGCCAGCACACATTTGGAATGGAGGACTGAAGCGAACACCGGGGAGCTGTTTTTT.

V usage is TRBV29-1 and J usage is TRBJ1-1; a possible D gene is TRBD1 (6 bases). Trimming stripped 4 bases from V and 6 bases from J, with 9 bases between. Germline CDR1 SQVTM, CDR2 ANQGSEA. CDR3 size: 11 residues. As DNA, the CDR3 is TGCAGCGTTGGAGGGGGGGCTGAAGCTTTCTTT. Its translation: CSVGGGAEAFF.

This clone appeared once. J is TRBJ1-2 and V is TRBV14, with D hard to call. CDR1 and CDR2 (germline): SGHDN, FVKESK. V lost 3 bases to trimming and J lost 4 bases, with 12 bases between them. The CDR3 has 14 residues. Here the CDR3 reads CASSQYGDSYGYTF. The CDR3 nucleotides read TGTGCCAGCAGCCAGTACGGGGATTCCTATGGCTACACCTTC.

This chain uses TRBV5-8 with TRBJ1-2; a weak D match, TRBD1 (5 bases). CDR1 and CDR2 from the germline V gene are SGHTS and YDEGEE. The CDR3 spans 15 residues. V was trimmed by 6 bases and J by 0 bases, leaving 15 bases between them. The CDR3 spells CASTVDRPANYGYTF. CDR3 bases: TGTGCCAGCACCGTAGACAGACCAGCTAACTATGGCTACACCTTC.

The chain has TRBV7-9 and TRBJ1-4; weak D call: TRBD1 (5 bases). V lost 0 bases and J lost 11, with 13 bases in between. The CDR3 extends over 14 amino acids. The germline CDR1 and CDR2 sequences are SEHNR and FQNEAQ (reference sequence). CDR3 loop: CASSLATAKGKLFF. CDR3 nucleotides: TGTGCCAGCAGCTTAGCGACAGCGAAGGGGAAACTGTTTTTT.

V is TRBV9 and J is TRBJ1-4; D is uncertain. From germline, CDR1 is SGDLS and CDR2 YYNGEE. Trimming removed 0 bases from V and 0 bases from J, with 6 bases in between. The CDR3 length is 15 residues. In DNA form, the CDR3 reads TGTGCCAGCAGCGTAGGACACGCAACTAATGAAAAACTGTTTTTT. The encoded protein is CASSVGHATNEKLFF.

This clone occurred once. V usage is TRBV9 and J usage is TRBJ1-6, with no clear D. V lost 4 bases and J lost 11, with 16 bases in between. Germline V lookup: CDR1 SGDLS, CDR2 YYNGEE. This CDR3 contains 14 residues. The CDR3 DNA is TGTGCCAGCAGCCCCGCAACGCCGCCGGCACCCCTCCACTTT. Its protein is CASSPATPPAPLHF.

V gene TRBV4-2 combines with J gene TRBJ2-1; 7 bases align to TRBD2. This CDR3 is 14 amino acids long. The germline CDR1 and CDR2 sequences are LGHNA and YNFKEQ. The junction had 7 bases not matched to a gene; V was cut back by 1 base and J by 10 bases. The CDR3 is CASSQGLAPSEQFF. CDR3 in DNA: TGTGCCAGCAGCCAAGGACTAGCCCCCTCGGAGCAGTTCTTC.

The chain recombines TRBV19 with TRBJ1-5; the D gene is possibly TRBD1 (6 bases). The CDR3 is 15 amino acids. Deletions cut 7 bases from V and 3 bases from J, with 16 bases between. Germline assignment: CDR1 LNHDA and CDR2 SQIVND (reference sequence). The CDR3 DNA reads TGTGCCAGTACGGTTCCTGGACAGATCAATCAGCCCCAGCATTTT. Translated: CASTVPGQINQPQHF.

The chain links TRBV19 to TRBJ2-5; 13 positions agree with TRBD2. Looked up from germline, CDR1 is LNHDA and CDR2 is SQIVND (reference sequence). V was clipped by 5 bases and J by 5 bases; unmatched bases: 11. This CDR3 is built from 17 residues. CDR3 sequence: CASSSRTSGRWGETQYF. The CDR3 DNA follows: TGTGCCAGTAGTTCAAGGACTAGCGGGAGATGGGGGGAGACCCAGTACTTC.

This rearrangement joins TRBV19 to TRBJ1-5; a possible D gene is TRBD1 (5 bases). Looked up from germline, CDR1 is LNHDA and CDR2 is SQIVND (reference sequence). The CDR3 has 16 residues. Trimming removed 10 bases from V and 5 bases from J, with 24 bases in between. The CDR3 DNA follows: TGTGCCACTTCCGAGCTGTGGGGGGGGGTCCATCAGCCCCAGCATTTT. It specifies CATSELWGGVHQPQHF.

This clone appeared once. V and J are TRBV4-1 and TRBJ2-3, with 9 bases fitting TRBD2. Germline V gives CDR1 MGHRA, CDR2 YSYEKL. V was pared by 3 bases and J by 2 bases, with 9 bases of the junction left unmatched. This CDR3 is 17 amino acids long. CDR3 nucleotide sequence: TGCGCCAGCAGCCAGGGGGCGGGAGGGGGTCACACAGATACGCAGTATTTT. Its protein product is CASSQGAGGGHTDTQYF.

This chain joins TRBV10-3 and TRBJ1-1; no definite D call. Germline CDR1 ENHRY, CDR2 SYGVKD. Trimming pared 3 bases from V and 0 bases from J, leaving 8 bases between. This CDR3 spans 14 amino acids. The CDR3 spells CAISERGMNTEAFF. As DNA, the CDR3 is TGTGCCATCAGTGAACGAGGGATGAACACTGAAGCTTTCTTT.

The genes are TRBV19 and TRBJ2-3; 7 bases are shared with TRBD1. From germline, CDR1 is LNHDA and CDR2 SQIVND (reference sequence). The CDR3 is 16 residues long. V dropped 0 bases and J dropped 2; count of bases not matched to a gene: 5. In DNA, the CDR3 is TGTGCCAGTAGTATAGAAGGGACAGATTCCACAGATACGCAGTATTTT. Amino acids: CASSIEGTDSTDTQYF.

V and J are TRBV6-5 and TRBJ2-7; D is perhaps TRBD2 (6 bases). Per germline, CDR1 MNHEY and CDR2 SVGAGI. The V gene lost 0 bases and the J gene lost 6 bases, with 12 bases spanning the gap. CDR3 length equals 14 residues. CDR3 sequence: CASSYSRGTGEQYF. As DNA, the CDR3 is TGTGCCAGCAGTTACTCCCGCGGGACCGGCGAGCAGTACTTC.

The chain uses TRBV19 and TRBJ1-1; possibly TRBD1 for D (5 bases). CDR1 and CDR2 from the germline V gene are LNHDA and SQIVND (reference sequence). The CDR3 covers 11 residues. Deletions cut 5 bases from V and 5 bases from J, with 6 bases between. CDR3 in DNA: TGTGCCAGTAGTCGACAGACTGAAGCTTTCTTT. Amino acid sequence: CASSRQTEAFF.

This clone appeared a few times. The chain has TRBV7-6 and TRBJ1-2, with 7 bases fitting TRBD1. The V gene's germline CDR1 is SGHVS and CDR2 FNYEAQ. The CDR3 loop spans 12 amino acids. With 5 bases clipped from V and 12 bases from J, the junction kept 9 bases outside the gene matches. CDR3 bases: TGTGCCAGCAGCCCTACGACAGGGTTGGACACCTTC. Amino acid sequence: CASSPTTGLDTF.

The rearrangement links TRBV28 to TRBJ2-7; TRBD2 might be the D (6 bases). Germline CDR1 and CDR2: MDHEN and SYDVKM. V was trimmed by 1 base and J by 3 bases, leaving 10 bases between them. CDR3 size: 14 residues. CDR3 region: CASSLFGGNYEQYF. In DNA form, the CDR3 reads TGTGCCAGCAGTTTATTTGGGGGGAACTACGAGCAGTACTTC. Using reference TRBV28 and TRBJ2-7 for the parts outside the CDR3, the full variable domain is DVKVTQSSRYLVKRTGEKVFLECVQDMDHENMFWYRQDPGLGLRLIYFSYDVKMKEKGDIPEGYSVSREKKERFSLILESASTNQTSMYLCASSLFGGNYEQYFGPGTRLTVT.

V is TRBV19 and J is TRBJ2-6, with TRBD1 matching 7 bases. V lost 7 bases to trimming and J lost 0 bases; unmatched junction nucleotides: 12. Germline V lookup: CDR1 LNHDA, CDR2 SQIVND (reference sequence). CDR3 length: 18 amino acids. The CDR3 spells CASTRTDRTFSGANVLTF. The CDR3 DNA reads TGTGCCAGTACCCGTACGGACAGGACCTTCTCTGGGGCCAACGTCCTGACTTTC.

This clone was picked up a small number of times. The chain links TRBV7-8 to TRBJ2-5; no reliable D call. Per germline, CDR1 SGHVS and CDR2 FQNEAQ. V lost 5 bases, J lost 1 base, and 8 bases lay in between. The CDR3 is made up of 13 amino acids. In DNA form, the CDR3 reads TGTGCCAGCAGCCTTTCCCCCCAAGAGACCCAGTACTTC. It is translated as CASSLSPQETQYF.

The chain joins TRBV30 to TRBJ1-2; no clear D gene. V gave up 0 bases and J gave up 14 bases, with 16 bases separating them. Germline V gives CDR1 GTSNPN, CDR2 SVGIG (reference sequence). This CDR3 has 12 amino acids. The chain's CDR3 is CAWSVMVRFLTF. Here the CDR3 DNA reads TGTGCCTGGAGTGTAATGGTGCGATTTCTTACCTTC.

The chain uses TRBV7-9 and TRBJ2-7; tentatively, D is TRBD2 (5 bases). Germline CDR1 reads SEHNR; CDR2 reads FQNEAQ (reference sequence). V lost 2 bases and J lost 4, with 15 bases in between. The CDR3 has 15 residues. CDR3 nucleotides: TGTGCCAGCAGCTTAAGTTTACTAGAAGGGTACGAGCAGTACTTC. Its translation: CASSLSLLEGYEQYF.

This chain connects TRBV7-2 to TRBJ2-3, with D tentatively TRBD2 (5 bases). Per the germline V gene, CDR1 is SGHTA and CDR2 is FQGNSA. The CDR3 spans 16 residues. V was cut by 3 bases and J by 0 bases, with 13 bases left in between. CDR3 bases: TGTGCCAGCAGCTTCCAAGCGGCCTCTAGCACAGATACGCAGTATTTT. Protein sequence: CASSFQAASSTDTQYF.

Turning to this clone: This specimen includes other DNA sequences encoding the same CDR3. This rearrangement joins TRBV21-1 to TRBJ1-1; TRBD1, the table's D call, was not compared with the DNA. TRBV21-1 is described as a pseudogene. The CDR3 runs 13 residues. The chain's CDR3 is CASSRQGSTEAFF. The CDR3 DNA follows: TGTGCCAGCAGTCGACAGGGATCCACTGAAGCTTTCTTT.